The TCR beta chain under discussion was sequenced for a study of cytomegalovirus exposure and HLA in healthy donors. Study-level points and caveats: An analysis was carried out later, and it reportedly showed fewer N-insertions in an Asian-associated ancestry cluster than the approximately 710-donor mean. The study flagged some 170 TCR beta chains as cytomegalovirus-associated.

Primers: 60 Vbeta forward and 13 Jbeta reverse. Only in-frame clones appear in the TCRdb table, and some are missing; sequencing was by immunoSEQ multiplex PCR. This table holds 200,000 to 250,000 clones. The CDR3 length is 16 residues. V lost 6 bases to trimming and J lost 0 bases, with 15 bases between them. Per germline, CDR1 SGHDN and CDR2 FVKESK. Note on this clone: Its specificity is unknown.

The source of this sequence is a girl aged 2-10 years in good health and CMV-seropositive. V and J are TRBV14 and TRBJ1-3, with D unclear. Specimen: PBMCs. This CDR3 reads CASRTYDTSSGNTIYF. The CDR3 DNA reads as TGTGCCAGCAGAACGTATGACACCAGCTCTGGAAACACCATATATTTT.